This T cell receptor (beta chain) was recovered during a study of post-analysis software for immune sequencing data (dated by TCRdb to between 2015 and 2016). Background for the entire study: Relapsing-remitting, secondary progressive and progressive-relapsing multiple sclerosis were recorded as disease courses, and subtype annotation was lacking for some patients. A subset of samples was prepared in parallel using single-end sample barcoding, then pooled and co-amplified after Illumina adapter ligation. The patient repertoires were compared against around 11 previously published healthy control repertoires obtained from donors aged 6 to 25 years. What the study reported, not specific to this receptor: The multiple sclerosis patient group was slightly younger than the control group. Direct clustering with F measure showed strong co-clustering of samples prepared in the same batch, prompting a batch-effect correction. Multiple sclerosis patients had significantly lower normalized Chao1 diversity than controls, a result that suggests substantial peripheral T-cell clonal expansion. Patients showed significantly higher frequencies than controls for roughly five TRBV segments, among them TRBV5-6, TRBV5-1 and TRBV20-1.

Receptor amplification or capture employed PCR. TCRdb lists the instrument as Illumina HiSeq 2500. To reduce PCR and sequencing biases, unique molecular identifiers were built into the TCR beta cDNA libraries. Some 500,000 cDNA molecules were obtained for every 1 to 10 million input T cells, so each molecule roughly corresponded to one T cell. The same protocol used for the earlier healthy control dataset was applied to prepare and sequence the patient libraries. Samples belonging to the same batch were prepared together, multiplexed and sequenced on a shared HiSeq lane. The authors' analysis ran thus. MIGEC handled the raw barcoded reads, throwing out single-read molecular identifier groups before consensus assembly and CDR3 extraction. Clonotype tables were post-analysed with VDJtools, and diversity was normalized by down-sampling all datasets to the smallest sample size. In repertoire overlap clustering, CDR3 amino acid sequences, but not nucleotide sequences, were matched to correct batch-related cross-sample contamination. TCRdb reanalyzed the raw reads on its own, using fastp at Q25 for trimming and MiXCR for clone calling, and kept in-frame beta chains. Rows merge per CDR3 protein into single entries with the most common DNA and genes. These V and J calls are TCRdb output, not the study's own analysis. For this sample the table gives roughly 200,000 distinct CDR3 sequences, of which approximately 30% were detected only once. The top ten constitute about 3.7% of the sample.

Note on this clonotype: Its cognate antigen has yet to be identified. This sequence may be a read error, since a much larger clone differs from it by one base.

To demonstrate the VDJtools post-analysis software, TCR beta repertoires were profiled from the peripheral blood of about 13 young patients with multiple sclerosis. The patients with multiple sclerosis were children and adolescents between roughly 6 and 15 years of age. The CDR3 spans 14 residues, from the cysteine through the phenylalanine. Here the CDR3 DNA is all that survives: 42 bases in frame from base 1. CDR1 is given as MNHEY and CDR2 as SVGAGI, both from the germline V gene. The chain is made from TRBV6-5 and TRBJ2-1; 12 bases in the middle match TRBD2. The end of the DNA aligns better with TRBJ2-7, so the J call may be wrong. Sequences were obtained from blood. This TCR derives from a girl aged 2-17 years with multiple sclerosis. The CDR3 in this case is CASSRLAGVNEQYF. In nucleotides, the sequence is TGTGCCAGCAGCAGACTAGCGGGAGTGAATGAGCAGTACTTC.